The 9 T cell receptor beta chains given below trace back to one sample, sequenced in a study of cytomegalovirus exposure and HLA in healthy donors. PCR was performed using 60 Vbeta and 13 Jbeta primers. Here immunoSEQ multiplex PCR was the method, and the copy in TCRdb shows in-frame clones only, minus some. In the table there are approximately 99,000 clones, roughly 76% of which are singletons. Sequenced input: PBMCs. The receptors here all came from a middle-aged man in good health and CMV-seronegative.

Turning to this clone: Additional DNA sequences in this sample encode the identical CDR3. The CDR3 region has the DNA TGTGCCAGCAGTGAACAGCGGATAGTCCGGGACAGGGAAACTGAAGCTTTCTTT. Translating gives CASSEQRIVRDRETEAFF. The chain is built from TRBV25-1 and TRBJ1-1; TRBD1 agrees at 9 bases. Losses at the gene ends were 2 bases for V and 5 bases for J; bases not matched to a gene: 15. CDR1 is MGHDK and CDR2 is SYGVNS in the germline V gene. The length of the CDR3 is 18 residues.

The rearrangement uses TRBV4-1 and TRBJ2-5; the D gene is possibly TRBD1 (6 bases). Trimming took off 4 bases at V and 5 bases at J, with 11 bases between the two ends. Germline V gives CDR1 MGHRA, CDR2 YSYEKL. The CDR3 is made up of 13 amino acids. For the CDR3, the DNA is TGCGCCAGCAGCCGGACAGTCTTGGAGACCCAGTACTTC. Amino acids: CASSRTVLETQYF.

The CDR3 sequence: CTSEGGQTTGRFF. CDR3 coding DNA: TGCACCTCAGAGGGAGGCCAAACGACAGGGCGATTCTTT. The chain couples TRBV29-1 to TRBJ1-1; 7 nucleotides align to TRBD1. Germline loops: CDR1 SQVTM, CDR2 ANQGSEA. CDR3 size: 13 residues.

The chain carries TRBV4-1 and TRBJ1-1; D not certain. The V gene lost 3 bases and the J gene lost 2 bases, with 16 bases spanning the gap. The CDR3 is 16 amino acids. From germline, CDR1 is MGHRA and CDR2 YSYEKL. Here the CDR3 reads CASSHPRGEPNTEAFF. DNA for the CDR3: TGCGCCAGCAGCCACCCTCGAGGCGAGCCCAACACTGAAGCTTTCTTT.

The chain employs TRBV5-6 and TRBJ1-6; 9 positions match TRBD1. The germline CDR1 and CDR2 sequences are SGHDT and YYEEEE. The ends lost 5 bases at V and 5 bases at J; junction bases unmatched: 8. The CDR3 runs 16 residues. CDR3 residues: CASRKGTGFDNSPLHF. As DNA, the CDR3 is TGTGCCAGCAGGAAGGGGACAGGGTTTGATAATTCACCCCTCCACTTT. Combining the CDR3 with reference TRBV5-6 and TRBJ1-6 gives the whole variable domain DAGVTQSPTHLIKTRGQQVTLRCSPKSGHDTVSWYQQALGQGPQFIFQYYEEEERQRGNFPDRFSGHQFPNYSSELNVNALLLGDSALYLCASRKGTGFDNSPLHFGNGTRLTVT.

The chain joins TRBV4-1 to TRBJ2-7, with 7 bases identical to TRBD1. The germline V gene encodes CDR1 MGHRA and CDR2 YSYEKL. The CDR3 contains 15 residues. Germline trimming cut 4 bases from V and 3 bases from J; bases unmatched to any gene: 9. CDR3 bases: TGCGCCAGCAGCCCGACAGGGTTTACTTTCTACGAGCAGTACTTC. Its protein is CASSPTGFTFYEQYF.

The V call is TRBV19, the J call TRBJ2-3, with 14 bases lining up with TRBD2. Germline V gene lookup returns CDR1 LNHDA and CDR2 SQIVND (reference sequence). Trimming at V came to 4 bases and at J to 3 bases, leaving 6 bases not matched to a gene. The CDR3 spans 17 residues. CDR3 residues: CASSRRLAGGNTDTQYF. CDR3 sequence (DNA): TGTGCCAGTAGTAGACGACTAGCGGGGGGGAATACAGATACGCAGTATTTT.

This chain connects TRBV6-5 to TRBJ2-5, with 7 nucleotides matching TRBD1. Germline V gene sequence: CDR1 MNHEY, CDR2 SVGAGI. CDR3 length: 13 residues. V shed 6 bases, J shed 0 bases, and the junction held 1 base outside the gene matches. The CDR3 nucleotides read TGTGCCAGCAGACAGGGGTACCAAGAGACCCAGTACTTC. It translates to CASRQGYQETQYF.

This clone was detected a few times. The V gene is TRBV18, the J gene TRBJ1-2, with 7 bases matching TRBD1. Per the germline V gene, CDR1 is KGHSH and CDR2 is LQKENI. This CDR3 has 14 amino acids. Losses at the gene ends were 2 bases for V and 5 bases for J; bases not matched to a gene: 5. CDR3 sequence reads: CASSPGTAEYGYTF. CDR3 DNA: TGTGCCAGCTCACCAGGGACAGCTGAATATGGCTACACCTTC.